The TCR beta chain described here comes from a study of CD8 T cells in ankylosing spondylitis. Whole-study results and caveats: What appeared characteristic of ankylosing spondylitis blood was a TCR beta motif of several highly homologous variants.

With 8 bases removed from V and 0 bases from J, the gap between germline ends came to 17 bases. CDR1 is MNHEY, CDR2 SMNVEV, per germline (reference sequence). This CDR3 comprises 16 residues. This clonotype occurred many times. Its antigen is currently unknown. A quantitative 5'-RACE method, one with molecular barcodes, was used to make TCR beta libraries. TCRdb redid the calling of the 5' RACE reads with MiXCR, one entry per CDR3 protein. The sample consists of fewer than 550,000 distinct CDR3 sequences, 5.3% of them appearing once. The sample taken for sequencing was blood, either unsorted or a sorted T cell fraction (not recorded which). The TCR comes from a male donor with ankylosing spondylitis. The chain employs TRBV27 and TRBJ2-1; D is ambiguous. The chain's CDR3 is CASGSPGGDSYNEQFF. CDR3 nucleotides: TGTGCCAGCGGATCCCCCGGCGGAGACTCCTACAATGAGCAGTTCTTC.